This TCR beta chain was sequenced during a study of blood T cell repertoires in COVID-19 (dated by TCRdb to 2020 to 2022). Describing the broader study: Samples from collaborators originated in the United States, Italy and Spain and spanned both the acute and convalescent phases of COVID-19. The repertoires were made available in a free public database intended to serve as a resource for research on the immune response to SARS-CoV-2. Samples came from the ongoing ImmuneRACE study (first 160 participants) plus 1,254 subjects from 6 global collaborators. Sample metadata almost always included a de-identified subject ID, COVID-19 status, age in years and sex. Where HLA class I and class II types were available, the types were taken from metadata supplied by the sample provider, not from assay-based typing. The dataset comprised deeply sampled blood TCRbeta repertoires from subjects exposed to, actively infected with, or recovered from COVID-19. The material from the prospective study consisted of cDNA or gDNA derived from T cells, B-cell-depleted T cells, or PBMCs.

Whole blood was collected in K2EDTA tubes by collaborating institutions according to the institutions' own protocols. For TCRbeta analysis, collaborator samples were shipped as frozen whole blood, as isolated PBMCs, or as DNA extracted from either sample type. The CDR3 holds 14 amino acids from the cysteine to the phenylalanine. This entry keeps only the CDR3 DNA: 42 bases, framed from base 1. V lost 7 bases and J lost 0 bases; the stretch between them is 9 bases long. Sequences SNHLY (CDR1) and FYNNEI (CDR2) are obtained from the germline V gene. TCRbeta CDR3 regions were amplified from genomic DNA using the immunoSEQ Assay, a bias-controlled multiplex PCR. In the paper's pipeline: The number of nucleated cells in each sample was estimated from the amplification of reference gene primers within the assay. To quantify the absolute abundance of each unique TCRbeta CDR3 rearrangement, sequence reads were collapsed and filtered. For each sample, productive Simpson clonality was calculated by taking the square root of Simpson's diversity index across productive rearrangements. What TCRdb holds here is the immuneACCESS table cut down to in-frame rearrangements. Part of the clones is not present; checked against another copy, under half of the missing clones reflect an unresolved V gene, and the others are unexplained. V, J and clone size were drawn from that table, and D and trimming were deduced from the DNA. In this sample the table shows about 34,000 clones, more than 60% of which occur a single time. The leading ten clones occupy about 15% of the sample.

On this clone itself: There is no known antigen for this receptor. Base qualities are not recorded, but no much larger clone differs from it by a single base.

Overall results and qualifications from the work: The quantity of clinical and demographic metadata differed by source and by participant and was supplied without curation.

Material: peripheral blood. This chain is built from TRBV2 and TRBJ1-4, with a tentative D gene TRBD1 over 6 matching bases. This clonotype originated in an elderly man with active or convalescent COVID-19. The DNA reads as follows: TGTGCCAGCACCGGGACAACAACTAATGAAAAACTGTTTTTT. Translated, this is CASTGTTTNEKLFF.